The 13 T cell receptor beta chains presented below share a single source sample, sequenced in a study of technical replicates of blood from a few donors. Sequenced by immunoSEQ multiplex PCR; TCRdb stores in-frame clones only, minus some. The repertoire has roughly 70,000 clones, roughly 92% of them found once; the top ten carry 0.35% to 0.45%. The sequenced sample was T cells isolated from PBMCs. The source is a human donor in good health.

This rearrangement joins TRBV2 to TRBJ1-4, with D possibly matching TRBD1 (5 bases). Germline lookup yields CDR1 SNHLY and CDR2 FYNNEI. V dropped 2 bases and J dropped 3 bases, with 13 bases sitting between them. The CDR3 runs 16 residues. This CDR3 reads CASSERQGGPNEKLFF. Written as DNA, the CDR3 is TGTGCCAGCAGTGAAAGGCAGGGTGGACCTAATGAAAAACTGTTTTTT.

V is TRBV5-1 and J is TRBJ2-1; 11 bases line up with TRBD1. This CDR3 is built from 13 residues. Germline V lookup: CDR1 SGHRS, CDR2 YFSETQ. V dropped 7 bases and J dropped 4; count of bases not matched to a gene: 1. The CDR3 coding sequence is TGCGCCAGCGGGACAGGGGGTTACAATGAGCAGTTCTTC. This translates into CASGTGGYNEQFF.

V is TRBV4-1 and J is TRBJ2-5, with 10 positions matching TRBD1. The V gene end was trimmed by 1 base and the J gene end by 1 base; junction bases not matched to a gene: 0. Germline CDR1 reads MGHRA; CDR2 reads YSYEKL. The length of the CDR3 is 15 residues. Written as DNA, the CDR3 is TGCGCCAGCAGCCAAGGACAGGGGGCCCAAGAGACCCAGTACTTC. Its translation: CASSQGQGAQETQYF.

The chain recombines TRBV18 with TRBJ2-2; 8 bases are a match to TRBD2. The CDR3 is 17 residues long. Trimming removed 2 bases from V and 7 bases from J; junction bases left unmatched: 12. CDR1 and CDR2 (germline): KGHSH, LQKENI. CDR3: CASSPAGGAIQVGELFF. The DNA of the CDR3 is TGTGCCAGCTCACCAGCGGGAGGAGCGATCCAGGTCGGGGAGCTGTTTTTT.

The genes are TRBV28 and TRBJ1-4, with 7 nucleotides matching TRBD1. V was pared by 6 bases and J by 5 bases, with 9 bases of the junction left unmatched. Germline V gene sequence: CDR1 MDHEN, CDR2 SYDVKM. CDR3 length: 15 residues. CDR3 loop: CASSYPRGANEKLFF. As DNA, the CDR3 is TGTGCCAGCAGCTACCCCAGGGGGGCAAATGAAAAACTGTTTTTT.

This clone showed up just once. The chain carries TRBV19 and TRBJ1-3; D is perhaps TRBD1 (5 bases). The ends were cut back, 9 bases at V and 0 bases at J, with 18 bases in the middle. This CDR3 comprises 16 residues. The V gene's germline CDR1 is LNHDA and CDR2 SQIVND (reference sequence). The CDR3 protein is CARMFPDRYSGNTIYF. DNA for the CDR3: TGTGCCAGGATGTTTCCTGACAGATACTCTGGAAACACCATATATTTT.

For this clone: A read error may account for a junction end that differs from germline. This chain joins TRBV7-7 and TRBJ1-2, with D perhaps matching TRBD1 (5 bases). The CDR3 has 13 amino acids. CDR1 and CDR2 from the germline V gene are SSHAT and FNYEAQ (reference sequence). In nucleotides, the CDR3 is TGTGCTAGCAGCCTCAGGGTTTGCTATGGCTACACCTTC. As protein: CASSLRVCYGYTF.

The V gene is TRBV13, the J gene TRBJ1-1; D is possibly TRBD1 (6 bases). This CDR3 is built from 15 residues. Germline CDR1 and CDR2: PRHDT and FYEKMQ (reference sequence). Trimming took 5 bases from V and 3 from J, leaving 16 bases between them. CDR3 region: CASSRPGNRDTEAFF. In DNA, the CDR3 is TGTGCCAGCAGCCGGCCGGGGAACAGGGACACTGAAGCTTTCTTT.

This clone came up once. The CDR3 loop is CASKGQGPHEQFF. CDR3 coding DNA: TGCGCCAGCAAAGGACAGGGGCCGCATGAGCAGTTCTTC. The rearrangement links TRBV5-1 to TRBJ2-1; 9 nucleotides line up with TRBD1. The CDR3 is 13 residues long. After removal of 6 bases from V and 8 bases from J, the junction contained 6 bases not matched to a gene. Germline V lookup: CDR1 SGHRS, CDR2 YFSETQ.

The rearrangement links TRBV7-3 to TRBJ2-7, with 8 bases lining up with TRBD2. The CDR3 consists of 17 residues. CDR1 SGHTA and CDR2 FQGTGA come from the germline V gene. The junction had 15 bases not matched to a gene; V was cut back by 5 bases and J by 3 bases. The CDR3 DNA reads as TGTGCCAGCAGCCTAAATCGGCTAGCGGGTGCTAACTACGAGCAGTACTTC. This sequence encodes CASSLNRLAGANYEQYF.

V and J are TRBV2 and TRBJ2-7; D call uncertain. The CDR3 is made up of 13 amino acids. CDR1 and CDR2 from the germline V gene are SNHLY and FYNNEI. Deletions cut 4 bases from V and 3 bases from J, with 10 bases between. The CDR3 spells CASSGHHLYEQYF. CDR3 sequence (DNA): TGTGCCAGCAGTGGACATCATCTCTACGAGCAGTACTTC.

CDR3 nucleotide sequence: TGTGCCAGCAGCCCAGGATCCAGCCCGTTTGGCTACACCTTC. It is translated as CASSPGSSPFGYTF. The J gene is TRBJ1-2, the V gene TRBV9; D unclear. The V end lost 4 bases, the J end lost 7 bases, and 17 bases lay between the germline ends. This CDR3 region has 14 residues. Germline values: CDR1 SGDLS, CDR2 YYNGEE.

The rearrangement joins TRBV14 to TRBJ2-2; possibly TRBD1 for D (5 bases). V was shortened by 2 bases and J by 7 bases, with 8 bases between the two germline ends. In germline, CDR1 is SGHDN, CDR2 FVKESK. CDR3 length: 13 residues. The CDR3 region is CASSQNRIGELFF. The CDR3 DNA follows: TGTGCCAGCAGCCAAAACAGGATCGGGGAGCTGTTTTTT.